The present entry profiles one T cell receptor beta chain with its context. Method: immunoSEQ multiplex PCR; TCRdb's copy keeps in-frame clones and lacks some. The sample gives roughly 700,000 clones, roughly 90% of which show up once; around 0.0099% is in the top ten. This entry belongs to a study of shared T cell receptors in the human thymus. Germline CDR1 reads SGHRS; CDR2 reads YFSETQ. V shed 4 bases and J shed 10 bases, with 21 bases lying between them. This CDR3 comprises 15 residues. The same sample was also studied in work on human thymus T cells. From that report: Serving as donors were healthy Finnish infants, each of whom was having open corrective surgery for congenital heart defects. Thymic resections from corrective heart surgery supplied the tissue. Across thymic and blood repertoires, the usage of V and J genes appeared to be biased. Among unrelated individuals, related research reported thymic repertoires that overlapped highly.

The source of this sequence is a boy in the first two years of life with a congenital heart defect. Sequenced material: thymocytes. V and J are TRBV5-1 and TRBJ2-1; perhaps TRBD2 as D (6 bases). The CDR3 region is CASSPRGGGAEEQFF. The CDR3 DNA is TGCGCCAGCAGCCCCCGGGGAGGAGGGGCAGAGGAGCAGTTCTTC.